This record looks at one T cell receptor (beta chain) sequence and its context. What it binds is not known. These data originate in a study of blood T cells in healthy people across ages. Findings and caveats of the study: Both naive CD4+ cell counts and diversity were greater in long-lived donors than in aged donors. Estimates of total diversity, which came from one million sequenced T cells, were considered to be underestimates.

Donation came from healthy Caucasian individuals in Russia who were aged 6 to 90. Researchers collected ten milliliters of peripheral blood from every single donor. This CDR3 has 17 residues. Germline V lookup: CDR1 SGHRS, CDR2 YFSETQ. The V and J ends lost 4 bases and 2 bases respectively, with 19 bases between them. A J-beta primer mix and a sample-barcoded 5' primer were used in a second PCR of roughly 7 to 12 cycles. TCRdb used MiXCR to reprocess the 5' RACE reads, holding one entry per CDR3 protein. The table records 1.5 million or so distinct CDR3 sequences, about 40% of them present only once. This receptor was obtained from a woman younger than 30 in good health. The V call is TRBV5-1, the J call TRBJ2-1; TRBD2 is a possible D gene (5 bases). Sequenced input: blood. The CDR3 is CASSPGSGAGAYNEQFF. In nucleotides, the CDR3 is TGCGCCAGCAGCCCCGGCAGCGGAGCAGGCGCCTACAATGAGCAGTTCTTC.